This TCR beta chain was recovered during a study of cytotoxic CD8 clonotypes in ibrutinib-treated CLL. Points from the study as a whole: Researchers report that baseline clonality outpaced age-matched healthy donors and tracked circulating CD8+ T-cell counts.

Here immunoSEQ multiplex PCR was the method, and the copy in TCRdb shows in-frame clones only, minus some. The sample yields approximately 130,000 clones, around four fifths seen once. Worth noting for this clone: The antigen is not known.

The CDR3 is made up of 14 amino acids. The germline gives CDR1 MNHNS, CDR2 SASEGT. Deletions cut 4 bases from V and 1 base from J, with 11 bases between. The sequence was obtained from a human donor with chronic lymphocytic leukemia. This specimen consisted of PBMCs, obtained after 24 months of ibrutinib treatment. This rearrangement joins TRBV6-1 to TRBJ2-7; weak D call: TRBD1 (6 bases). CDR3 loop: CASSGRGGSYEQYF. In DNA form, the CDR3 reads TGTGCCAGCAGTGGTCGAGGGGGATCCTACGAGCAGTACTTC.